This T cell receptor (beta chain) derives from a study of control samples from healthy donors and cancer patients. Sequencing used immunoSEQ multiplex PCR; TCRdb keeps in-frame clones, though not all of them. The data show 100,000 to 150,000 clones, approximately 92% seen once. Losses at the gene ends were 5 bases for V and 6 bases for J; bases not matched to a gene: 10. CDR3 length: 15 amino acids. Looked up from germline, CDR1 is SGHTA and CDR2 is FQGNSA. Input material: blood. The clonotype was recovered from a man between 18 and 35 years old in good health. The genes are TRBV7-2 and TRBJ2-3; TRBD2 matches at 8 bases. The CDR3 DNA sequence: TGTGCCAGCAGCCCACCCGGGACTAGTTACGATACGCAGTATTTT. It yields the protein CASSPPGTSYDTQYF.